This TCR beta chain derives from a study of blood T cell repertoires in COVID-19. TCRdb's copy holds only in-frame clones and misses some; the assay was immunoSEQ multiplex PCR. The top ten hold approximately 5.1% of the sample, which has 210,000 or so clones, 80% to 90% seen once. Sequenced: peripheral blood. This clonotype originated in a woman aged 65 to 85 with active or convalescent COVID-19.

As DNA, the CDR3 is TGTGCCAGCAGCCCCCTGACAGGAGATACGCAGTATTTT. Translated: CASSPLTGDTQYF. The genes are TRBV7-3 and TRBJ2-3, with D possibly matching TRBD1 (6 bases). V was clipped by 5 bases and J by 5 bases, with 11 bases between them. Germline V gene sequence: CDR1 SGHTA, CDR2 FQGTGA. This CDR3 is built from 13 residues.